This TCR beta chain came from a study of CD8+CD57+ T cells in acquired aplastic anemia. This clonotype was seen many times. The CDR3 consists of 12 residues. The V end was cut by 8 bases, the J end by 0 bases, with 9 bases between. CDR1 is GTSNPN, CDR2 SVGIG, per germline (reference sequence). The study profiled TCR beta VDJ and CDR3 using genomic DNA as template. TCRdb fed the reads into MiXCR, producing one record per CDR3 protein. Of hundreds of thousands of distinct CDR3 sequences in the sample, around 60% are singletons; the top ten hold under 8.5%. The source of this sequence is a human donor with severe aplastic anemia or a healthy control (not recorded which). The chain combines TRBV30 with TRBJ2-3, with D possibly TRBD1 on 5 matching bases. The sequencing input was sorted CD4+, CD8+, or CD8+CD57+ T cells (not recorded which) from PBMCs. The CDR3 sequence: CAHRYSTDTQYF. The DNA of the CDR3 is TGTGCCCACAGGTATAGCACAGATACGCAGTATTTT.